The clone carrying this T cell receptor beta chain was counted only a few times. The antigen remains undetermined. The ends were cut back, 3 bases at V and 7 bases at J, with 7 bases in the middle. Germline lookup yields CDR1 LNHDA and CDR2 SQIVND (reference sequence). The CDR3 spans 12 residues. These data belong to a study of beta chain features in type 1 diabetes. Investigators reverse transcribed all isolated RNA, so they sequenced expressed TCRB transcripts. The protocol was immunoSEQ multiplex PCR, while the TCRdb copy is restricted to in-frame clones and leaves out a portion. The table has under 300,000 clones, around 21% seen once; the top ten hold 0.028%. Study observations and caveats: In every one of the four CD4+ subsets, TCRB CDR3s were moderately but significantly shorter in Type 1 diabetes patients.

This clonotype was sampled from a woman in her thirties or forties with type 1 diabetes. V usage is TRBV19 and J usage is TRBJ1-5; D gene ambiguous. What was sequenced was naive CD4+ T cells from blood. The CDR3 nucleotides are TGTGCCAGTAGTATTGAACAGCAGCCCCAGCATTTT. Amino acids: CASSIEQQPQHF.